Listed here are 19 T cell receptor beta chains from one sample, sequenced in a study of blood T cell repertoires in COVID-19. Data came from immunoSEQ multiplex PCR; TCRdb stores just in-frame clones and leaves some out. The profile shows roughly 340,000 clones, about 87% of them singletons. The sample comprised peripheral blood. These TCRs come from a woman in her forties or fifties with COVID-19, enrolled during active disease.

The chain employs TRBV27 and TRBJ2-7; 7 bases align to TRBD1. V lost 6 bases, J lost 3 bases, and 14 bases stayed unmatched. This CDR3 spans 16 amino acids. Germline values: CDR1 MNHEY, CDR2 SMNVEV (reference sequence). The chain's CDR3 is CASRNRFRDSLYEQYF. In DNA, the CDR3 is TGTGCCAGCAGAAACCGGTTCCGGGACAGCCTCTACGAGCAGTACTTC.

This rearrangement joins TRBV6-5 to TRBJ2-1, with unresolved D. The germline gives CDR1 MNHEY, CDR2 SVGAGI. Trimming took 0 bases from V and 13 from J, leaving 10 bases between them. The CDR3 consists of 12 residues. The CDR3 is CASSYSRYPQFF. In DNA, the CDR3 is TGTGCCAGCAGTTACTCGAGGTACCCCCAGTTCTTC.

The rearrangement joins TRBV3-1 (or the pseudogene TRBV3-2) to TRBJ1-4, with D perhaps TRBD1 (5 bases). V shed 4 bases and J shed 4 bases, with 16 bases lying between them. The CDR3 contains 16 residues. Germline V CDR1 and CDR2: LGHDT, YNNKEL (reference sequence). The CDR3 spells CASSLRQPGYNEKLFF. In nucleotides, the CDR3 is TGTGCCAGCAGCCTAAGACAGCCGGGCTATAATGAAAAACTGTTTTTT.

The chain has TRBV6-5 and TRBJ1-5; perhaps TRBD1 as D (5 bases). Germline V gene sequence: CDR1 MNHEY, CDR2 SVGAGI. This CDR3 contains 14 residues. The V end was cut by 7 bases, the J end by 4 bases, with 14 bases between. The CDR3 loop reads CASIDSLLNQPQHF. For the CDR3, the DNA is TGTGCCAGCATAGACAGTCTTCTAAATCAGCCCCAGCATTTT.

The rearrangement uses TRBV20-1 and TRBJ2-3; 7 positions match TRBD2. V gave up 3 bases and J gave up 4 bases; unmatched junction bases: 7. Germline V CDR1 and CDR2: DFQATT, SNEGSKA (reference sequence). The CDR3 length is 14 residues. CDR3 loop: CSASGGRGADTQYF. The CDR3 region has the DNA TGCAGTGCTAGTGGGGGGAGGGGAGCAGATACGCAGTATTTT.

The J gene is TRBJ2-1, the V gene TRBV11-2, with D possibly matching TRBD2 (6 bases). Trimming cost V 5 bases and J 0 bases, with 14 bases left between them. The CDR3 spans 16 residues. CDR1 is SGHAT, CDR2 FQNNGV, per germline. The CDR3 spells CASSARRDGSYNEQFF. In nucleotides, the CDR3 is TGTGCCAGCAGCGCTCGGCGGGACGGCTCCTACAATGAGCAGTTCTTC.

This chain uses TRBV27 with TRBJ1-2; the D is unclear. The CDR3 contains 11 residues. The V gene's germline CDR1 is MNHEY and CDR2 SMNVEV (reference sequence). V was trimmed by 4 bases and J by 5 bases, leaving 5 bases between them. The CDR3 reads CASSSRYGYTF. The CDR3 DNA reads TGTGCCAGCAGTTCCCGGTATGGCTACACCTTC.

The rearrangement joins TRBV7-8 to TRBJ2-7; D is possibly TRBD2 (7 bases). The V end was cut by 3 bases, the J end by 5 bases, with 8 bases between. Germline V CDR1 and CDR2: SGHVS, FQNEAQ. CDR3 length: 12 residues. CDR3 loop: CASSLGGHEQYF. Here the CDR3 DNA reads TGTGCCAGCAGCTTGGGGGGGCACGAGCAGTACTTC.

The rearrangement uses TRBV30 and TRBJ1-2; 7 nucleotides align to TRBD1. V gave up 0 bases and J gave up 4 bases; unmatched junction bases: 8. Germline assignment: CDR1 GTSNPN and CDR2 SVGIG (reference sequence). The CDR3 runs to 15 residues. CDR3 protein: CAWSVRQGVGYGYTF. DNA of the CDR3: TGTGCCTGGAGTGTACGGCAGGGGGTTGGCTATGGCTACACCTTC.

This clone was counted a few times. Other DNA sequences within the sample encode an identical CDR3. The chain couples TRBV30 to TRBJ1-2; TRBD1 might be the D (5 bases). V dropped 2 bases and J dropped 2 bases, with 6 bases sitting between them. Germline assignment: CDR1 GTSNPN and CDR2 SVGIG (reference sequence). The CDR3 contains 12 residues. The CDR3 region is CAWSRGNYGYTF. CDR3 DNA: TGTGCCTGGAGTCGGGGGAACTATGGCTACACCTTC.

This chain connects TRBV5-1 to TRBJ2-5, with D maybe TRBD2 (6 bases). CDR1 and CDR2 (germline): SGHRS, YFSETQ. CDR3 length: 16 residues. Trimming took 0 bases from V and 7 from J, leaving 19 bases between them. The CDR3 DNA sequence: TGCGCCAGCAGCTTGGAGGCCAGCGGGCCTGCAGGGACCCAGTACTTC. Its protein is CASSLEASGPAGTQYF.

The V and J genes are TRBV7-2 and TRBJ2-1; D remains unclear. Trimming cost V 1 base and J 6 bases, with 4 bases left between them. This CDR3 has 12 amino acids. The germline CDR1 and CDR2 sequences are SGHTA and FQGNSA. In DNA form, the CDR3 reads TGTGCCAGCAGCTTAGACAGCAATGAGCAGTTCTTC. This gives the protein CASSLDSNEQFF.

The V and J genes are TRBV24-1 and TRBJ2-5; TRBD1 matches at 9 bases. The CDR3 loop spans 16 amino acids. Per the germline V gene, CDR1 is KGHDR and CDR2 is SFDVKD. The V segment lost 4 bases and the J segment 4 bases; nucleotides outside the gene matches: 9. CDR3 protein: CATSDRGTGIGETQYF. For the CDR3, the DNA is TGTGCCACCAGTGACCGCGGGACAGGGATCGGAGAGACCCAGTACTTC.

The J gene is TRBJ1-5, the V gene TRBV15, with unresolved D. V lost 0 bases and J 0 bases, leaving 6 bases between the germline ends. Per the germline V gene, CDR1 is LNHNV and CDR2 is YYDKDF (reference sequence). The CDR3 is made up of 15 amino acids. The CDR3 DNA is TGTGCCACCAGCAGAGAGGCCCATAGCAATCAGCCCCAGCATTTT. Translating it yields CATSREAHSNQPQHF.

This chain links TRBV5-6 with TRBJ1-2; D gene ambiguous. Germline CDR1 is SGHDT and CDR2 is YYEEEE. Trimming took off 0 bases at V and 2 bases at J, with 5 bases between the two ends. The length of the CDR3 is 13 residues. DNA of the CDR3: TGTGCCAGCAGCTTGGACAGCAACTATGGCTACACCTTC. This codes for CASSLDSNYGYTF. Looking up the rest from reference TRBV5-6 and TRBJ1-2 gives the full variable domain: DAGVTQSPTHLIKTRGQQVTLRCSPKSGHDTVSWYQQALGQGPQFIFQYYEEEERQRGNFPDRFSGHQFPNYSSELNVNALLLGDSALYLCASSLDSNYGYTFGSGTRLTVV.

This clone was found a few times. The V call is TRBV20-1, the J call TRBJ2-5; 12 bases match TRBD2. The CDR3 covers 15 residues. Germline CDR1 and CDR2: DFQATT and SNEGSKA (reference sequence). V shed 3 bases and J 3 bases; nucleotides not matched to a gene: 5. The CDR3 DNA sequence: TGCAGTGCTAGTCCGACTAGCGGGAGAAAAGAGACCCAGTACTTC. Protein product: CSASPTSGRKETQYF.

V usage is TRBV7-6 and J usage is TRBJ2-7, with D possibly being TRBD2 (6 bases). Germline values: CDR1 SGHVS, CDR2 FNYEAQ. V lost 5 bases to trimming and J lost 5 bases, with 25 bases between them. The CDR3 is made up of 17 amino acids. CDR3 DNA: TGTGCCAGCAGCGCTCAGGCCCTCGGGAGAAGCGGCGACGAGCAGTACTTC. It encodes CASSAQALGRSGDEQYF.

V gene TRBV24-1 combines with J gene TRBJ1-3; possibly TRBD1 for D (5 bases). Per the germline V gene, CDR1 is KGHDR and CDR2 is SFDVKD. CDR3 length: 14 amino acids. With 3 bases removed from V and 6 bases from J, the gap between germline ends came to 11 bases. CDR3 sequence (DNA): TGTGCCACCAGTGATCCCGGGGGTGTAAACACCATATATTTT. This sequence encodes CATSDPGGVNTIYF.

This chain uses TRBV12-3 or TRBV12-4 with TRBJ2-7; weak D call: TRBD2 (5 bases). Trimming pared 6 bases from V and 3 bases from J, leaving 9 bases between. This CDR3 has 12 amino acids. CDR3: CASSLGDYEQYF. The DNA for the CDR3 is TGTGCCAGCAGCCTGGGAGACTACGAGCAGTACTTC.